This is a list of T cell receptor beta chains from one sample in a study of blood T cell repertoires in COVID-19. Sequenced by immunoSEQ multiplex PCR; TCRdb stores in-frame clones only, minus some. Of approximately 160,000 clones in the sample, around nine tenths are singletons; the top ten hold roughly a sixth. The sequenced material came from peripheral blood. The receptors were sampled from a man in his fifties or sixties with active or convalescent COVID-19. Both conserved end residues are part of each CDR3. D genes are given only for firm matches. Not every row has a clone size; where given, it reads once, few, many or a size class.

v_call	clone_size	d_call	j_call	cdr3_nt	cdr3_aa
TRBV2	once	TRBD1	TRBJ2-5	TGTGCCAGCAGTTTAGACAGGGGAGAGACCCAGTACTTC	CASSLDRGETQYF
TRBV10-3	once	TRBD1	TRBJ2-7	TGTGCCATCCACCGGGACAGGGGCTACGAGCAGTACTTC	CAIHRDRGYEQYF
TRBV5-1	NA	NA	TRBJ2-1	TGCGCCAGCCAACACATTCAGGTGTGGCAGTTCTTC	CASQHIQVWQFF
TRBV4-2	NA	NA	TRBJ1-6	TGTGCCAGCAGCCAAGATTTGAGGAGCTCCTATAATTCACCCCTCCACTTT	CASSQDLRSSYNSPLHF
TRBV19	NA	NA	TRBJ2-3	TGTGCCAGTACCCCGGAAGGTACGGGTACGCAGTATTTT	CASTPEGTGTQYF
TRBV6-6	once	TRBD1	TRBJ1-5	TGTGCCAGCAGTTTGGACAGGGGTATTGGACAGCCCCAGCATTTT	CASSLDRGIGQPQHF
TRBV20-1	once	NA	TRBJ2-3	TGCAGTGCTCGGCGAGAGACTAGTCACTTT	CSARRETSHF
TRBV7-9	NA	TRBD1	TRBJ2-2	TGTGCCAGCACCCCTTATGACAGGGGGGACACCGGGGAGCTGTTTTTT	CASTPYDRGDTGELFF
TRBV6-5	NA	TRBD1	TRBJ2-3	TGTGCCAGCTACGGGACAGGGGGAACAGATACGCAGTATTTT	CASYGTGGTDTQYF
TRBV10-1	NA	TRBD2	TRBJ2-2	TGCGCCAGCAGGTTCCGGGACTACCACACCGGGGAGCTGTTTTTT	CASRFRDYHTGELFF
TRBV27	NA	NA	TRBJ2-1	TGTGCCAGCAGTGTTCAGGGTTTGGGAAATGAGCAGTTCTTC	CASSVQGLGNEQFF
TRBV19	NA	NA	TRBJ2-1	TGTGCCAGTAGTATCGCGGCTACCCACAATGAGCAGTTCTTC	CASSIAATHNEQFF
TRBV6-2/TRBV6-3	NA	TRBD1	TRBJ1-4	TGTGCCAGCAGTTACCCAACCGGGACAGGGCGTGAAAAACTGTTTTTT	CASSYPTGTGREKLFF
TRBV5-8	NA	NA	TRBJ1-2	TGTGCCAGCAGCTTGCAGGGCTTCAACTATGGCTACACCTTC	CASSLQGFNYGYTF
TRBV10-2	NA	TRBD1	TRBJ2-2	TGCGCCAGCAGTGGACAGGGATACACCGGGGAGCTGTTTTTT	CASSGQGYTGELFF
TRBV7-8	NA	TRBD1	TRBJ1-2	TGTGCCAGCAGCGGAACAGGGGGAGCTGGCTACTACACCTTC	CASSGTGGAGYYTF
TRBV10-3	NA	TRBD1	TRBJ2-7	TGTGCCTCAAGCCCGGGGCAGGGGGCAGGTTACGAGCAGTACTTC	CASSPGQGAGYEQYF
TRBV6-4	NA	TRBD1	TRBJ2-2	TGTGCCAGCAACCGGGACAGGGGCACCGGGGAGCTGTTTTTT	CASNRDRGTGELFF
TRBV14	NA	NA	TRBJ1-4	TGTGCCAGCAGCCAATTTCGGTCGGGTGAAAAACTGTTTTTT	CASSQFRSGEKLFF
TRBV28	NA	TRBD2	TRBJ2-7	TGTGCCAGCAGTTTAAGCGGGGACTACGAGCAGTACTTC	CASSLSGDYEQYF
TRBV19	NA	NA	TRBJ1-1	TGTGCCAGTAGTCCTTATCTTGAAGCTTTCTTT	CASSPYLEAFF
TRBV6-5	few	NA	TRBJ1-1	TGTGCCAGCAGTTACACGACAAGAAACACTGAAGCTTTCTTT	CASSYTTRNTEAFF
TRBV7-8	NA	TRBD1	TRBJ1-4	TGTGCCAGCAGCCCGACGGGACAGTTTAATGAAAAACTGTTTTTT	CASSPTGQFNEKLFF
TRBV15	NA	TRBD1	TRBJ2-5	TGTGCCACCAGCAGAGCCGTAACCGGGACAGGGGGGGTGGAGACCCAGTACTTC	CATSRAVTGTGGVETQYF
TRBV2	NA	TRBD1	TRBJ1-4	TGTGCCAGCAGACCGCCGACAGGGGGCGAAAAACTGTTTTTT	CASRPPTGGEKLFF
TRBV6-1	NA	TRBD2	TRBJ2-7	TGTGCCAGCAGTGAAGAGTCCGGGACTAGAGCATACGAGCAGTACTTC	CASSEESGTRAYEQYF
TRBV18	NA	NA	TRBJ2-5	TGTGCCAGCTCACCTGTAGAAGAGACCCAGTACTTC	CASSPVEETQYF
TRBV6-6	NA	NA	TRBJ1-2	TGTGCCAGCAGTAGCCACCTCCAGGGGAGCTATGGCTACACCTTC	CASSSHLQGSYGYTF
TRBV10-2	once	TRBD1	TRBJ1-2	TGCGCCAGCAGTGGAGACAGGGCTGGCTACACCTTC	CASSGDRAGYTF
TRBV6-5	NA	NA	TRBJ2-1	TGTGCCAGCAGTTACTCCGGACAGCCTTGGGATGAGCAGTTCTTC	CASSYSGQPWDEQFF